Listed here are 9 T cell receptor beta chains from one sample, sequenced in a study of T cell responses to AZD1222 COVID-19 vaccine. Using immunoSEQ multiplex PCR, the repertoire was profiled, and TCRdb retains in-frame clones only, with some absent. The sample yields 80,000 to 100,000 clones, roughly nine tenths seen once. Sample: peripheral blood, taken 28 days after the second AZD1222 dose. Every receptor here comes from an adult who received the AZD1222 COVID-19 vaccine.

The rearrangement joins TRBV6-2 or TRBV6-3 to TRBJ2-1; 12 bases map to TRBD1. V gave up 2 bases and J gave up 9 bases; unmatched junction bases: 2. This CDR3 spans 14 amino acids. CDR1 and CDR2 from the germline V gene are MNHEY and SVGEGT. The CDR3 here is CASSYGTGGLEQFF. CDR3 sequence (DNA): TGTGCCAGCAGTTACGGGACAGGGGGCCTTGAGCAGTTCTTC.

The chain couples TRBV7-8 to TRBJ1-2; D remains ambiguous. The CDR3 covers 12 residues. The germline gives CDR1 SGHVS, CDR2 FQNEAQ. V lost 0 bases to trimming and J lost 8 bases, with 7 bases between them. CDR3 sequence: CASSLAGAGYTF. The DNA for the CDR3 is TGTGCCAGCAGCTTAGCGGGAGCGGGCTACACCTTC.

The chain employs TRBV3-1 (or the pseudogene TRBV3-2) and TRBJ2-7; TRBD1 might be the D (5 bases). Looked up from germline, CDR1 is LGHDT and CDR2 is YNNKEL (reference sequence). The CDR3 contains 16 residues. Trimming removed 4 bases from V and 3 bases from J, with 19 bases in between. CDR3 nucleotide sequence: TGTGCCAGCAGCCTATCAGGGTCCGCCACCTACTACGAGCAGTACTTC. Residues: CASSLSGSATYYEQYF.

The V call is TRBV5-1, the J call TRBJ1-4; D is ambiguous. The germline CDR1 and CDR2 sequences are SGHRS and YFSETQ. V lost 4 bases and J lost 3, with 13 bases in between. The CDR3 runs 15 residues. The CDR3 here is CASSNTDDANEKLFF. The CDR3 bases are TGCGCCAGCAGCAACACGGACGATGCTAATGAAAAACTGTTTTTT.

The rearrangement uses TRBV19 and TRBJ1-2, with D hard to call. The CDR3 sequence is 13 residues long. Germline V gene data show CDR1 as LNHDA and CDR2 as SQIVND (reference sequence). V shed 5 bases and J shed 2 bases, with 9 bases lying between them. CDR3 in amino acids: CASSVSENYGYTF. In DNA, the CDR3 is TGTGCCAGTAGTGTGTCTGAAAACTATGGCTACACCTTC.

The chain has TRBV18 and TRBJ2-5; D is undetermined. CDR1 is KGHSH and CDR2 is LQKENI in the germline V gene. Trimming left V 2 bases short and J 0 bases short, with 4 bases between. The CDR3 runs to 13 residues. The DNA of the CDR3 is TGTGCCAGCTCACCAGGGTACCAAGAGACCCAGTACTTC. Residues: CASSPGYQETQYF.

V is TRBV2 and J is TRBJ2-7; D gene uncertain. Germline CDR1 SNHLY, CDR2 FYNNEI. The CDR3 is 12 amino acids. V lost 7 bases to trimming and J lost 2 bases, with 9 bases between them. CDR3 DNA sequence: TGTGCCAGCAAAAGGGAAGCCTACGAGCAGTACTTC. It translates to CASKREAYEQYF.

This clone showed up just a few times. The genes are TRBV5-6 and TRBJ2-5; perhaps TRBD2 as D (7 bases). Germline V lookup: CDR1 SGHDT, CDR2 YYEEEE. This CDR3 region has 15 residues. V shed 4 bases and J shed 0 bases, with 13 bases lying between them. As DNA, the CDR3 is TGTGCCAGCAGCCCGGGGGGCGGGTACCAAGAGACCCAGTACTTC. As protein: CASSPGGGYQETQYF.

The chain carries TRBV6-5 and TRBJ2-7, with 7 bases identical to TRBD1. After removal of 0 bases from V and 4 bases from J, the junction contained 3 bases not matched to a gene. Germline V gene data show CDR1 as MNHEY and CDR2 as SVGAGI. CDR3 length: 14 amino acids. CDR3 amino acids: CASSYSGGRYEQYF. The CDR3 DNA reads TGTGCCAGCAGTTACTCAGGGGGCCGGTACGAGCAGTACTTC.